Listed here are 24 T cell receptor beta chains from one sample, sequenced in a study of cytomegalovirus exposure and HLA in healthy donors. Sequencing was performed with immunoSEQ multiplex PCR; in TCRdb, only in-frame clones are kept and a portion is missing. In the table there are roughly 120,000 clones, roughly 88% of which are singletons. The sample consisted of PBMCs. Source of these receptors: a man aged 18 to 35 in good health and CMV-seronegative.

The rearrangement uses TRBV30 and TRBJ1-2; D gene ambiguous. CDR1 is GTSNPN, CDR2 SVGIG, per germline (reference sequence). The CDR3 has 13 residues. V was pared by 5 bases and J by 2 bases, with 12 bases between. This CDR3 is CAWSKGGNYGYTF. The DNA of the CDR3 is TGTGCCTGGTCAAAGGGAGGGAACTATGGCTACACCTTC. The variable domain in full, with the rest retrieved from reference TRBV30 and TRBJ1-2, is SQTIHQWPATLVQPVGSPLSLECTVEGTSNPNLYWYRQAAGRGLQLLFYSVGIGQISSEVPQNLSASRPQDRQFILSSKKLLLSDSGFYLCAWSKGGNYGYTFGSGTRLTVV.

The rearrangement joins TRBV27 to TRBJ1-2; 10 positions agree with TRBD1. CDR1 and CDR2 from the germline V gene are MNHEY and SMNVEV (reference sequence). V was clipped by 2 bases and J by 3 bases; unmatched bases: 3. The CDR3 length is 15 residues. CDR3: CASSLGQGVYYGYTF. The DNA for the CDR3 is TGTGCCAGCAGTTTAGGACAGGGGGTTTACTATGGCTACACCTTC.

The CDR3 bases are TGTGCCAGTAGTATGACGCGACAGCGCACAGATACGCAGTATTTT. As protein: CASSMTRQRTDTQYF. J is TRBJ2-3 and V is TRBV19; the D gene is possibly TRBD1 (5 bases). Germline V gives CDR1 LNHDA, CDR2 SQIVND (reference sequence). The V gene lost 3 bases and the J gene lost 1 base, with 11 bases spanning the gap. The CDR3 is 15 residues long.

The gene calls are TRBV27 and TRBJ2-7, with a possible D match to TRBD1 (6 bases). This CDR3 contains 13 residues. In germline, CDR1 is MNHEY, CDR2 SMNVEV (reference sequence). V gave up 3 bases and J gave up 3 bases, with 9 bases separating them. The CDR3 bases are TGTGCCAGCAGTTTCGGACAGCACTACGAGCAGTACTTC. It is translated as CASSFGQHYEQYF.

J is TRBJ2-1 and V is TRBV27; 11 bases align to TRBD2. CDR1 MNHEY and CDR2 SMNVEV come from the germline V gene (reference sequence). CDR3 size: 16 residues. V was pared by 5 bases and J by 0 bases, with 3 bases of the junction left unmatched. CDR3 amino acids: CASSRGTSGSYNEQFF. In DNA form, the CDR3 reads TGTGCCAGCAGTCGAGGGACTAGCGGCTCCTACAATGAGCAGTTCTTC.

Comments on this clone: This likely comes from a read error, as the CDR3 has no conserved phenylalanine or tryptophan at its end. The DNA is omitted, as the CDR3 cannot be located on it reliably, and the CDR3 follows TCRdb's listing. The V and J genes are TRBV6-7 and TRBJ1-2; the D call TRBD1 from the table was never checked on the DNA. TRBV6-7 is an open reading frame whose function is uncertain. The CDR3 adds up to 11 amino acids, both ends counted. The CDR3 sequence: CASRVRDSPLV.

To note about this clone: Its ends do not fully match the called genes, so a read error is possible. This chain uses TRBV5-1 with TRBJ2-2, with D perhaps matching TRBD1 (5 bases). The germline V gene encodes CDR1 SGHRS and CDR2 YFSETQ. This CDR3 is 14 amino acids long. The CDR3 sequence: CASSSGANPGELFF. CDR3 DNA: TGCGCCAGCAGCTCTGGGGCGAACCCCGGGGAGCTGTTTTTT.

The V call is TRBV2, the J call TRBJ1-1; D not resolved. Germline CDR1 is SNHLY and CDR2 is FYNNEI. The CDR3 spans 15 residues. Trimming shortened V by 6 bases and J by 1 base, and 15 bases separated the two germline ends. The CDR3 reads CASSAYDTPNTEAFF. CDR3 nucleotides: TGTGCCAGCAGCGCCTACGACACCCCGAACACTGAAGCTTTCTTT.

The CDR3 sequence is CASSQDWQGINEKLFF. Here the CDR3 DNA reads TGCGCCAGCAGCCAAGACTGGCAGGGCATTAATGAAAAACTGTTTTTT. The chain employs TRBV4-3 and TRBJ1-4; D possibly corresponds to TRBD1 (5 bases). There are 16 residues in the CDR3. Germline CDR1 and CDR2: LGHNA and YSLEER. V lost 0 bases and J lost 4, with 12 bases in between.

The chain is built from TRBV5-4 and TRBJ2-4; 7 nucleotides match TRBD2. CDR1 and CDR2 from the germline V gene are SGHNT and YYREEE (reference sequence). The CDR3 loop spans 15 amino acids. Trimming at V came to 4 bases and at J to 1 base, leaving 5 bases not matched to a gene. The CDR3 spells CASSQVGGAKNIQYF. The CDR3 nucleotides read TGTGCCAGCAGCCAAGTCGGGGGGGCCAAAAACATTCAGTACTTC.

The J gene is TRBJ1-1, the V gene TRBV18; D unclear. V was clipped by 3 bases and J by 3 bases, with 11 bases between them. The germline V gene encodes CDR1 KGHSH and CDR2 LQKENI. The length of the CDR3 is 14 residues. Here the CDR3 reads CASSPREGHTEAFF. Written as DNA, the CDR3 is TGTGCCAGCTCACCTCGCGAGGGCCACACTGAAGCTTTCTTT.

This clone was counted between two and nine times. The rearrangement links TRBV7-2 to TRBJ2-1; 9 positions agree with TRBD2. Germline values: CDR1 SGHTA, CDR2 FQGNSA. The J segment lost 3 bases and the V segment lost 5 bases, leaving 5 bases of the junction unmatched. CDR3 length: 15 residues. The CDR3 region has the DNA TGTGCCAGCAGCAAAGGGACTAGCTACTACAATGAGCAGTTCTTC. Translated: CASSKGTSYYNEQFF.

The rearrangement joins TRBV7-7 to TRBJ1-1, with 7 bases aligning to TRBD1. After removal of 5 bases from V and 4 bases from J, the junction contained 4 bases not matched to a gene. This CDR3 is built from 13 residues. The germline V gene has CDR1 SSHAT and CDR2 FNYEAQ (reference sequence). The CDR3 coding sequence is TGTGCCAGCAGCCCCACAGGGGTCACTGAAGCTTTCTTT. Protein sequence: CASSPTGVTEAFF.

CDR3 nucleotide sequence: TGCGCCAGCAGCCAATCACCTCCGGGACAGGGGACCGGGGAGCTGTTTTTT. Its protein product is CASSQSPPGQGTGELFF. The rearrangement uses TRBV4-3 and TRBJ2-2; TRBD1 aligns across 10 bases. The J segment lost 5 bases and the V segment lost 2 bases, leaving 8 bases of the junction unmatched. Looked up from germline, CDR1 is LGHNA and CDR2 is YSLEER. This CDR3 is built from 17 residues.

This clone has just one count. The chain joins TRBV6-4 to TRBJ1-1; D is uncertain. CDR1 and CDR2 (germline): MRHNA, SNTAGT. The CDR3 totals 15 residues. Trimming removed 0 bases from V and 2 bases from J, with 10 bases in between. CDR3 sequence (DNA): TGTGCCAGCAGTGACTCATCTACGGGAAACACTGAAGCTTTCTTT. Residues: CASSDSSTGNTEAFF.

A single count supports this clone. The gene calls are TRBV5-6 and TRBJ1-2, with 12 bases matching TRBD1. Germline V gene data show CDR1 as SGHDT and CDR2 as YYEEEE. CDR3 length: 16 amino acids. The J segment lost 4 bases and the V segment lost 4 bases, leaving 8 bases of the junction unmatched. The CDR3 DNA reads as TGTGCCAGCAGCCCTTGGGGGACAGGGGGCATCTATGGCTACACCTTC. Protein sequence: CASSPWGTGGIYGYTF.

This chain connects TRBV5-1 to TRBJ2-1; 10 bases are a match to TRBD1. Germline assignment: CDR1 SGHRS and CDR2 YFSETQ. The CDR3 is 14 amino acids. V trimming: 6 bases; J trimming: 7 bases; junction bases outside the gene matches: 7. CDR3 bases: TGCGCCAGCACCGGGACAGGGGTCTGGAATGAGCAGTTCTTC. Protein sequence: CASTGTGVWNEQFF.

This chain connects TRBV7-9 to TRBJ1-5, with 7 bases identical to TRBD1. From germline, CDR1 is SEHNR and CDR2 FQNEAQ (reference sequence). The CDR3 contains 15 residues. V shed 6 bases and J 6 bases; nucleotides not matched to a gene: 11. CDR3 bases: TGTGCCAGCAGGCTCACACAGGGGATCGGTCAGCCCCAGCATTTT. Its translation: CASRLTQGIGQPQHF.

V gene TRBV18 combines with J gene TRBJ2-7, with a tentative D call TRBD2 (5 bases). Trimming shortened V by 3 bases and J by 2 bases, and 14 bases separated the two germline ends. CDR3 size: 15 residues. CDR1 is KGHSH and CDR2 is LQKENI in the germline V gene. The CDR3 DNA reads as TGTGCCAGCTCACCTAATGAGGGCGCCGCCTACGAGCAGTACTTC. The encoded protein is CASSPNEGAAYEQYF.

The CDR3 here is CASNPSGGGIAKNIQYF. CDR3 coding DNA: TGTGCCAGCAACCCTAGCGGGGGCGGAATAGCCAAAAACATTCAGTACTTC. The chain combines TRBV27 with TRBJ2-4; 10 nucleotides line up with TRBD2. After removal of 7 bases from V and 0 bases from J, the junction contained 9 bases not matched to a gene. The CDR3 covers 17 residues. Germline V gene lookup returns CDR1 MNHEY and CDR2 SMNVEV (reference sequence).

Here the CDR3 DNA reads TGCGCCAGCAGCTTGAGACAGCCCAACGAGCAGTACTTC. Amino acids: CASSLRQPNEQYF. The rearrangement links TRBV5-1 to TRBJ2-7; D possibly corresponds to TRBD1 (5 bases). Germline loops: CDR1 SGHRS, CDR2 YFSETQ. CDR3 length: 13 residues. V lost 1 base, J lost 5 bases, and 10 bases lay in between.

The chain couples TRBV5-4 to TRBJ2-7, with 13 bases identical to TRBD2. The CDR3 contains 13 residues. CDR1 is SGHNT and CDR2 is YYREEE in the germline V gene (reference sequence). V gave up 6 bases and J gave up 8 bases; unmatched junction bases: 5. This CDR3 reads CASKLAGGLKQYF. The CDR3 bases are TGTGCCAGCAAACTAGCGGGAGGGCTTAAGCAGTACTTC.

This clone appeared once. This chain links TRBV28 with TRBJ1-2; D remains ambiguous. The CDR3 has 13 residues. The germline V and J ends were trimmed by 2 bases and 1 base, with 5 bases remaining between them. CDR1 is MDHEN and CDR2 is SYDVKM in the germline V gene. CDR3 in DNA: TGTGCCAGCAGTTTAAAGAGTAACTATGGCTACACCTTC. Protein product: CASSLKSNYGYTF.

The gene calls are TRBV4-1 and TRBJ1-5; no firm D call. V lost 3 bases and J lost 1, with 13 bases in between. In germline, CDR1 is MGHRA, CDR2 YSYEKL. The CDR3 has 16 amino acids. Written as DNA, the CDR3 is TGCGCCAGCAGCCAGACCGCCGGGTGGAGCAATCAGCCCCAGCATTTT. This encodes CASSQTAGWSNQPQHF.